Listed below are T cell receptor beta chains from one sample, sequenced in a study of T cell repertoires in ileal Crohn's disease. The protocol was immunoSEQ multiplex PCR, while the TCRdb copy is restricted to in-frame clones and leaves out a portion. The repertoire holds about 15,000 clones, almost 90% seen once, with roughly 5.7% in the top ten. Sequencing was performed on ileal tissue. Every receptor here comes from an adult with Crohn's disease. CDR3s leave out the opening cysteine and the closing phenylalanine or tryptophan. Size is stated for part of the rows, as once, few or many counts, or as a class when the clone is expanded.

v_gene	abundance	j_gene	CDR3aa
TRBV2	NA	TRBJ2-5	ASTGTVSQETQY
TRBV10-3	once	TRBJ2-1	AISSGQGNNEQF
TRBV16	NA	TRBJ1-5	ASSQSGGRNQPQH
TRBV28	NA	TRBJ1-1	ASSRNRIEAF
TRBV6-5	NA	TRBJ2-7	ASSYPRDRASYEQY
TRBV7-9	NA	TRBJ2-3	ASSGVGGGGPTDTQY
TRBV5-1	once	NA	ASSATGTGTSYEQY
TRBV29-1	NA	TRBJ2-7	SVDPGTGEYEQY
TRBV9	NA	TRBJ2-1	ASSVGISPIRYNEQF
TRBV19	NA	TRBJ1-3	ASSITGGARTGNTIY
TRBV6-1	few	TRBJ2-1	ASSSDILSYNEQF
TRBV4-1	NA	TRBJ1-2	ASSERRRIFYGYT
TRBV7-8	NA	TRBJ1-5	ASRLEGAVRRNQPQH